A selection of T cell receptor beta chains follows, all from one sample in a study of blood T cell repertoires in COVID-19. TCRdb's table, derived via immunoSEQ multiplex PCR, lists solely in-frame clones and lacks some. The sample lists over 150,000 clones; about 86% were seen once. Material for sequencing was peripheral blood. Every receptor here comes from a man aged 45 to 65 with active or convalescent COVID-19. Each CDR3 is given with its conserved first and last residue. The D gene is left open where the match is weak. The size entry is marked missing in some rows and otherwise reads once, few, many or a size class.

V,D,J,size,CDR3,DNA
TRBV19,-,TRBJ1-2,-,CASRQSINYGYTF,TGTGCCAGTAGACAGTCCATTAACTATGGCTACACCTTC
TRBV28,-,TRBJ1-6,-,CASRTGNSPLHF,TGTGCCAGCAGGACAGGAAATTCACCCCTCCACTTT
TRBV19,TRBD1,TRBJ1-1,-,CASRRSGTGNTEAFF,TGTGCCAGTAGGAGATCCGGGACAGGTAACACTGAAGCTTTCTTT
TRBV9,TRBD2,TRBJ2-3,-,CASSSRLAGMADTQYF,TGTGCCAGCAGCTCCCGACTAGCGGGGATGGCAGATACGCAGTATTTT
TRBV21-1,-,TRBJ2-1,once,CASSSGGRASDEQFF,TGTGCCAGCAGCAGCGGCGGGAGGGCCTCGGATGAGCAGTTCTTC
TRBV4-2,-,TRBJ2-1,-,CASSLYPSGDNEQFF,TGTGCCAGCAGCCTCTACCCGAGCGGTGACAATGAGCAGTTCTTC
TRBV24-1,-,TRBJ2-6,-,CATSDITTSGANVLTF,TGTGCCACCAGTGATATTACAACCTCTGGGGCCAACGTCCTGACTTTC
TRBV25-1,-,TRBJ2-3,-,CASSDAAVTSTDTQYF,TGTGCCAGCAGTGACGCAGCGGTTACTAGCACAGATACGCAGTATTTT
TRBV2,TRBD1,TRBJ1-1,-,CASILKGQGLTEAFF,TGTGCCAGCATCTTAAAGGGACAGGGGCTTACTGAAGCTTTCTTT
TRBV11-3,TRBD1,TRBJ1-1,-,CASSSRGTENTEAFF,TGTGCCAGCAGCTCCCGAGGGACAGAGAACACTGAAGCTTTCTTT
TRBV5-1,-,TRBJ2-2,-,CASSPRESDGGELFF,TGCGCCAGCAGCCCCCGGGAAAGCGACGGCGGGGAGCTGTTTTTT
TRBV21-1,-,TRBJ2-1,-,CASRGASQIRSGEQFF,TGTGCCAGCAGGGGGGCATCCCAGATACGGTCTGGTGAGCAGTTCTTC
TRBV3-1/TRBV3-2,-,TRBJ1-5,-,CASSQDWGVQPQHF,TGTGCCAGCAGCCAAGATTGGGGGGTTCAGCCCCAGCATTTT
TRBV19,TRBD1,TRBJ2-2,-,CASSRDRGSGELFF,TGTGCCAGTAGTAGGGACAGGGGATCCGGGGAGCTGTTTTTT
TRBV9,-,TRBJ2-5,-,CASSVRAGEMETQYF,TGTGCCAGCAGCGTAAGGGCAGGGGAAATGGAGACCCAGTACTTC
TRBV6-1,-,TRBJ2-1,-,CASSESGTGPYNEQFF,TGTGCCAGCAGTGAATCAGGGACTGGGCCTTACAATGAGCAGTTCTTC
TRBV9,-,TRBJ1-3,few,CASSVGTQAWGTIYF,TGTGCCAGCAGCGTAGGGACACAGGCTTGGGGCACCATATATTTT
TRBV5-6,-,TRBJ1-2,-,CASREQAYGDTF,TGTGCCAGCCGCGAACAGGCCTATGGAGACACCTTC
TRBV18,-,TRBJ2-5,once,CASSQNSGQETQYF,TGTGCCAGCTCACAAAACTCGGGCCAAGAGACCCAGTACTTC
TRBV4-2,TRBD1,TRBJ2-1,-,CASSQDPQGRRYNEQFF,TGTGCCAGCAGCCAAGATCCACAGGGGCGGAGGTATAATGAGCAGTTCTTC
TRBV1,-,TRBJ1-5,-,CTSSQEAGGEGNQPQHF,TGCACCAGCAGCCAAGAGGCAGGGGGCGAGGGCAATCAGCCCCAGCATTTT
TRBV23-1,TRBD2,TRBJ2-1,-,CASSNHSWRGGSYNEQFF,TGCGCCAGCAGTAACCACTCGTGGCGGGGGGGCTCCTACAATGAGCAGTTCTTC
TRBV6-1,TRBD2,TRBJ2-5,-,CASSEGVSGKETQYF,TGTGCCAGCAGTGAAGGTGTTAGCGGGAAAGAGACCCAGTACTTC
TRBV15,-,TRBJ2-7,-,CATSRDRGPGAYEQYF,TGTGCCACCAGCAGAGATCGGGGACCAGGGGCCTACGAGCAGTACTTC
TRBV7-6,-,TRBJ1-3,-,CASSLFEPAGNTIYF,TGTGCCAGCAGCTTATTTGAGCCGGCGGGGAACACCATATATTTT
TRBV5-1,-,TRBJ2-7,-,CASSPGSRVDSFGYEQYF,TGCGCCAGCAGCCCCGGCTCCAGGGTTGATTCCTTTGGCTACGAGCAGTACTTC
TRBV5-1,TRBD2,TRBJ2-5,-,CASSREVGRGETQYF,TGCGCCAGCAGTCGGGAGGTTGGTCGGGGAGAGACCCAGTACTTC
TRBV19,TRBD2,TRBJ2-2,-,CASMGLAGVRTGELFF,TGTGCCAGTATGGGACTAGCGGGAGTAAGGACCGGGGAGCTGTTTTTT
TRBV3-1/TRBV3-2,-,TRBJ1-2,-,CASSHPRVGGYTF,TGTGCCAGCAGCCACCCCAGGGTTGGTGGCTACACCTTC
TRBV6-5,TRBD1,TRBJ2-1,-,CASRPRTGENNEQFF,TGTGCCAGCAGGCCTCGGACAGGGGAGAACAATGAGCAGTTCTTC
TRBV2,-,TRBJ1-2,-,CASSEEAISFRF,TGTGCCAGCAGTGAAGAAGCTATCTCCTTCCGCTTC
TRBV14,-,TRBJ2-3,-,CASSHGGDTQYF,TGTGCCAGCAGCCACGGAGGGGATACGCAGTATTTT
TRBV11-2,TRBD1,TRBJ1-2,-,CASSLRATGANGYTF,TGTGCCAGCAGCTTAAGGGCGACAGGGGCGAATGGCTACACCTTC
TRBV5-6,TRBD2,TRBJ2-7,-,CASSLAGGVLYEQYF,TGTGCCAGCAGCTTGGCGGGGGGGGTTTTGTACGAGCAGTACTTC
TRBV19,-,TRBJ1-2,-,CASSIGVAGSYGYTF,TGTGCCAGTAGTATTGGGGTTGCGGGTTCCTATGGCTACACCTTC
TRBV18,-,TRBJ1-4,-,CASSTRATNEKLFF,TGTGCCAGCTCCACCAGGGCAACTAATGAAAAACTGTTTTTT
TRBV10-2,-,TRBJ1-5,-,CASSAGAPWMSSNQPQHF,TGCGCCAGCAGTGCAGGGGCCCCTTGGATGAGTAGCAATCAGCCCCAGCATTTT